This is a list of T cell receptor beta chains from one sample in a study of blood T cell repertoires in COVID-19. Data came from immunoSEQ multiplex PCR; TCRdb stores just in-frame clones and leaves some out. The sample includes roughly 64,000 clones, around 80% seen only once; the top ten take 13% to 15%. Sequenced: peripheral blood. The receptors were gathered from a man between 60 and 70 years old with COVID-19, enrolled during active disease. The CDR3 runs from the conserved cysteine through the conserved F or W. Fields, in order: CDR3 protein, CDR3 DNA, D gene, V gene, CDR3 length, clone size, J gene. The D gene is left open where the match is weak. Some rows mark clone size as missing; the rest say once, few, many or name a class of expanded clone.

CASSQLGGAAYEQYF | TGCGCCAGCAGCCAACTAGGAGGGGCCGCGTACGAGCAGTACTTC | . | TRBV4-1 | 15 | . | TRBJ2-7
CASRDDIAGGPGNEQYF | TGCGCCAGCAGAGATGATATAGCGGGAGGGCCGGGCAACGAGCAGTACTTC | TRBD2 | TRBV5-1 | 17 | . | TRBJ2-7
CASSLEQGGTGELFF | TGCGCCAGCAGCTTGGAGCAGGGGGGTACCGGGGAGCTGTTTTTT | . | TRBV5-1 | 15 | . | TRBJ2-2
CASSATPQVGSYTF | TGTGCCAGCAGCGCGACACCACAGGTTGGGAGCTACACCTTC | . | TRBV9 | 14 | . | TRBJ1-2
CASSPSSGGRIDNEQFF | TGTGCCAGCAGCCCCTCATCCGGCGGGAGGATAGACAATGAGCAGTTCTTC | TRBD2 | TRBV11-3 | 17 | . | TRBJ2-1
CAWGPSGYQPQHF | TGTGCCTGGGGGCCCTCAGGGTATCAGCCCCAGCATTTT | . | TRBV30 | 13 | few | TRBJ1-5
CASSSLAGVYNEQFF | TGTGCCAGCAGCTCTCTAGCGGGGGTTTACAATGAGCAGTTCTTC | TRBD2 | TRBV11-2 | 15 | few | TRBJ2-1
CASSHGAGGIYEQYF | TGTGCCAGCAGCCACGGAGCGGGAGGAATATACGAGCAGTACTTC | TRBD2 | TRBV5-6 | 15 | . | TRBJ2-7
CASSPYRGQEGAGQPQHF | TGTGCCAGCAGTCCCTACAGGGGGCAGGAGGGAGCGGGTCAGCCCCAGCATTTT | TRBD1 | TRBV27 | 18 | once | TRBJ1-5
CAISELAGEGTEQFF | TGTGCCATCAGCGAACTAGCGGGGGAGGGAACTGAGCAGTTCTTC | TRBD2 | TRBV10-3 | 15 | . | TRBJ2-1
CSVPQLAGGFSVNEQFF | TGCAGCGTTCCCCAACTAGCGGGAGGATTCTCAGTCAATGAGCAGTTCTTC | TRBD2 | TRBV29-1 | 17 | few | TRBJ2-1
CASSEGTGDTGELFF | TGTGCCAGCAGTGAAGGGACAGGGGACACCGGGGAGCTGTTTTTT | TRBD1 | TRBV6-1 | 15 | . | TRBJ2-2
CASRRRTGRADTQYF | TGTGCCAGTAGGAGAAGGACAGGGCGGGCAGATACGCAGTATTTT | TRBD1 | TRBV19 | 15 | . | TRBJ2-3
CASSLSGDYNEQFF | TGTGCCAGCAGCTTAAGCGGGGACTACAATGAGCAGTTCTTC | . | TRBV7-3 | 14 | . | TRBJ2-1
CASSSDRGRMTGELFF | TGTGCCAGCAGTTCAGACAGGGGGCGGATGACCGGGGAGCTGTTTTTT | TRBD1 | TRBV6-5 | 16 | medium-sized | TRBJ2-2
CASSIQKDSPLHF | TGTGCCAGTAGTATACAGAAAGATTCACCCCTCCACTTT | . | TRBV19 | 13 | few | TRBJ1-6
CASSPRARDNQPQHF | TGTGCCAGCTCACCGCGGGCTAGGGACAATCAGCCCCAGCATTTT | . | TRBV18 | 15 | . | TRBJ1-5
CASSLYVGGSSEQYF | TGTGCCAGCAGTTTATATGTAGGCGGGAGTAGCGAGCAGTACTTC | TRBD2 | TRBV27 | 15 | . | TRBJ2-7
CASMKGEKLFF | TGTGCCAGCATGAAGGGGGAAAAACTGTTTTTT | . | TRBV12-3/TRBV12-4 | 11 | few | TRBJ1-4
CAWSGDNYGYTF | TGTGCCTGGAGCGGGGATAACTATGGCTACACCTTC | . | TRBV30 | 12 | . | TRBJ1-2
CASSLREVGDTIYF | TGTGCCAGCAGCTTAAGGGAAGTCGGGGACACCATATATTTT | . | TRBV11-1 | 14 | . | TRBJ1-3
CASSSRLITNEKLFF | TGTGCCAGTAGCTCCCGACTGATAACTAATGAAAAACTGTTTTTT | . | TRBV19 | 15 | few | TRBJ1-4